This TCR beta chain appears in the sequencing data of a study of beta chain features in type 1 diabetes. Study findings and constraints: Among type 1 diabetes patients, VDJ junctions had fewer insertions and more deletions. A closer apparent resemblance between naive, central memory and Treg TCRB repertoires was seen in patients than in healthy donors. Any HLA type influence on TCRB rearrangement was left unresolved here. All four CD4+ subsets from Type 1 diabetes patients carried moderately but significantly shorter TCRB CDR3s.

The investigators reverse transcribed all of the isolated RNA, so they sequenced expressed TCRB transcripts. Sequenced by immunoSEQ multiplex PCR; TCRdb stores in-frame clones only, minus some. Altogether about 650,000 clones are present, around an eighth being singletons, with the ten largest covering over 0.1%. Note on this clone: Its matching antigen is unknown.

CDR3 length: 15 residues. Germline CDR1 and CDR2: SGDLS and YYNGEE. V shed 0 bases, J shed 4 bases, and the junction held 5 bases outside the gene matches. V and J are TRBV9 and TRBJ2-5; 8 bases are a match to TRBD1. This TCR was sampled from a man aged 30 to 45 with type 1 diabetes. The sample consisted of naive CD4+ T cells from blood. CDR3 sequence reads: CASSVGQGTGETQYF. In DNA form, the CDR3 reads TGTGCCAGCAGCGTAGGACAGGGGACGGGAGAGACCCAGTACTTC.